This passage covers 10 T cell receptor beta chains from one sample sequenced in a study of cytomegalovirus exposure and HLA in healthy donors. The PCR was carried out with 60 Vbeta primers and 13 Jbeta primers. Generated by immunoSEQ multiplex PCR, the TCRdb table keeps only in-frame clones and is missing some. The table lists about 140,000 clones, roughly 80% of them singletons, with over 3% in the top ten. The sequenced sample was PBMCs. The receptors shown here come from a man between 40 and 49 years old in good health and CMV-seronegative.

The chain combines TRBV5-1 with TRBJ2-5, with no clear D. Germline V gene sequence: CDR1 SGHRS, CDR2 YFSETQ. The CDR3 length is 14 residues. Between the trimmed V and J ends, which lost 4 bases and 2 bases, there was a span of 12 bases. CDR3 protein: CASSPSAAQETQYF. In DNA form, the CDR3 reads TGCGCCAGCAGCCCGTCGGCGGCACAAGAGACCCAGTACTTC.

V usage is TRBV14 and J usage is TRBJ2-7; TRBD2 matches at 7 bases. V dropped 0 bases and J dropped 0; count of bases not matched to a gene: 5. Germline V gene data show CDR1 as SGHDN and CDR2 as FVKESK. The length of the CDR3 is 16 residues. The CDR3 DNA reads TGTGCCAGCAGCCAAGAAGAGCGGGGAAGCTCCTACGAGCAGTACTTC. This codes for CASSQEERGSSYEQYF.

The CDR3 coding sequence is TGTGCCAGCAGCTTAGATCGGTGGGGGCCCAGAGCGAACACTGAAGCTTTCTTT. Protein sequence: CASSLDRWGPRANTEAFF. The chain joins TRBV11-2 to TRBJ1-1; a possible D gene is TRBD1 (6 bases). The CDR3 loop spans 18 amino acids. Per the germline V gene, CDR1 is SGHAT and CDR2 is FQNNGV. V gave up 0 bases and J gave up 1 base, with 18 bases separating them.

This clone was counted only a few times. The V call is TRBV27, the J call TRBJ1-1, with a possible D match to TRBD1 (6 bases). This CDR3 is built from 13 residues. V lost 2 bases to trimming and J lost 11 bases, with 15 bases between them. Germline V CDR1 and CDR2: MNHEY, SMNVEV (reference sequence). DNA of the CDR3: TGTGCCAGCAGTTTAAAACAGGGTGGGCGGGCTTTCTTT. Encoded protein: CASSLKQGGRAFF.

Note on this clone: One end of the junction is discordant with germline, which a read error may explain. The chain recombines TRBV19 with TRBJ1-4; D gene unclear. Germline V gene lookup returns CDR1 LNHDA and CDR2 SQIVND (reference sequence). This CDR3 has 12 residues. The CDR3 loop reads CASSIDAGGEVF. DNA of the CDR3: TGTGCCAGTAGTATAGATGCCGGCGGCGAGGTTTTT.

The chain recombines TRBV6-6 with TRBJ2-1; possible D gene TRBD1, 6 bases. The germline V gene has CDR1 MNHNY and CDR2 SVGAGI (reference sequence). CDR3 length: 14 residues. With 5 bases removed from V and 6 bases from J, the gap between germline ends came to 14 bases. The CDR3 sequence is CASSLYREGNEQFF. Here the CDR3 DNA reads TGTGCCAGCAGTCTATACAGGGAAGGCAATGAGCAGTTCTTC.

This chain uses TRBV15 with TRBJ1-5, with D perhaps matching TRBD1 (5 bases). The CDR3 consists of 14 residues. V was clipped by 7 bases and J by 2 bases, with 12 bases between them. Germline lookup yields CDR1 LNHNV and CDR2 YYDKDF (reference sequence). This CDR3 is CATKPGIGNQPQHF. In DNA form, the CDR3 reads TGTGCCACCAAACCAGGGATTGGCAATCAGCCCCAGCATTTT.

The chain uses TRBV7-9 and TRBJ1-3, with 8 bases fitting TRBD1. Germline V gene sequence: CDR1 SEHNR, CDR2 FQNEAQ (reference sequence). This CDR3 is built from 14 residues. Germline trimming cut 6 bases from V and 4 bases from J; bases unmatched to any gene: 5. The CDR3 protein is CASRSDRAGNTIYF. The CDR3 coding sequence is TGTGCCAGCAGATCGGACAGGGCCGGAAACACCATATATTTT.

The chain links TRBV6-1 to TRBJ2-7; the D gene is possibly TRBD1 (5 bases). V lost 6 bases and J lost 1, with 10 bases in between. This CDR3 spans 13 amino acids. Germline CDR1 and CDR2: MNHNS and SASEGT. Here the CDR3 DNA reads TGTGCCAGCAGCTCCGGACATTCCTACGAGCAGTACTTC. Encoded protein: CASSSGHSYEQYF.

A few counts support this clone. This rearrangement joins TRBV5-1 to TRBJ1-3, with TRBD1 identical over 7 bases. Unmatched junction bases numbered 3, after V lost 4 bases and J lost 2 bases. The CDR3 runs to 14 residues. Germline loops: CDR1 SGHRS, CDR2 YFSETQ. The CDR3 bases are TGCGCCAGCAGCGTCGGACAGGCTGGAAACACCATATATTTT. This sequence encodes CASSVGQAGNTIYF.